This section outlines one TCR beta chain sequence together with its context. V was trimmed by 6 bases and J by 4 bases, leaving 14 bases between them. CDR1 is LGHNT and CDR2 is FRNRAP in the germline V gene. The CDR3 length is 14 residues. Per the original methods: Reference gene primer amplification gave nucleated cell count estimates. Profiling relied on immunoSEQ multiplex PCR, and the TCRdb table lists in-frame clones only, not all of them. The DNA was the basis for D and trimming; V, J and clone size are from that table. This sample yields roughly 250,000 clones, of which over 80% are seen a single time; around 1.8% belongs to the top ten. This specimen comes from a study of blood T cell repertoires in COVID-19.

The sample taken for sequencing was PBMCs or T cells enriched from blood (not recorded which). The genes are TRBV12-5 and TRBJ2-3, with a weak D call TRBD2 (5 bases). The receptor was isolated from a woman aged 18 to 35 who had recovered from COVID-19. The CDR3 here is CASGLPRGADTQYF. The CDR3 DNA reads TGTGCTAGTGGCCTCCCCCGGGGTGCAGATACGCAGTATTTT.